These 15 T cell receptor beta chains came from one sample sequenced in a study of blood T cell repertoires in COVID-19. Measured with immunoSEQ multiplex PCR; TCRdb has only the in-frame clones, and not every one. The data show tens of thousands of clones, with about 77% seen just once and 16% held by the top ten. The material sequenced was peripheral blood. The receptor set was obtained from a human donor in a cohort sampled during active COVID-19.

V is TRBV5-1 and J is TRBJ2-1; 10 bases map to TRBD2. The J segment lost 4 bases and the V segment lost 4 bases, leaving 8 bases of the junction unmatched. The CDR3 consists of 16 residues. Germline assignment: CDR1 SGHRS and CDR2 YFSETQ. CDR3 region: CASSPVAGGSYNEQFF. The CDR3 nucleotides read TGCGCCAGCAGCCCAGTAGCGGGGGGTTCGTACAATGAGCAGTTCTTC. Supplemented by reference TRBV5-1 and TRBJ2-1, the full variable domain reads KAGVTQTPRYLIKTRGQQVTLSCSPISGHRSVSWYQQTPGQGLQFLFEYFSETQRNKGNFPGRFSGRQFSNSRSEMNVSTLELGDSALYLCASSPVAGGSYNEQFFGPGTRLTVL.

V gene TRBV7-6 combines with J gene TRBJ2-5; 10 positions match TRBD1. This CDR3 has 16 amino acids. Germline V gene sequence: CDR1 SGHVS, CDR2 FNYEAQ. The ends lost 5 bases at V and 5 bases at J; junction bases unmatched: 11. The CDR3 DNA follows: TGTGCCAGCAGCGACCAGACAGGGGGCGGCGGGGAGACCCAGTACTTC. It codes for CASSDQTGGGGETQYF.

This clone occurred a few times. The rearrangement joins TRBV2 to TRBJ2-7, with 12 bases that match TRBD2. Trimming at V came to 10 bases and at J to 5 bases, leaving 12 bases not matched to a gene. Germline V gene lookup returns CDR1 SNHLY and CDR2 FYNNEI. This CDR3 is built from 15 residues. The CDR3 DNA reads as TGTGCCACCCTACCCCCGGGACTAGCGGGCAACGAGCAGTACTTC. It encodes CATLPPGLAGNEQYF.

This rearrangement joins TRBV24-1 to TRBJ2-5; 8 nucleotides agree with TRBD2. Looked up from germline, CDR1 is KGHDR and CDR2 is SFDVKD. The CDR3 sequence is 13 residues long. With 6 bases clipped from V and 7 bases from J, the junction kept 6 bases outside the gene matches. Written as DNA, the CDR3 is TGTGCCACCAGTAGGAGCGGGGGCATGACCCAGTACTTC. Its translation: CATSRSGGMTQYF.

This clone has a handful of counts. The chain combines TRBV19 with TRBJ2-6; no reliable D call. Germline V gene sequence: CDR1 LNHDA, CDR2 SQIVND (reference sequence). V was shortened by 5 bases and J by 2 bases, with 10 bases between the two germline ends. CDR3 size: 15 residues. Here the CDR3 DNA reads TGTGCCAGTAGTTCGTACACTACTGGGGCCAACGTCCTGACTTTC. It encodes CASSSYTTGANVLTF.

The chain couples TRBV5-5 to TRBJ2-4; D uncertain. Trimming stripped 0 bases from V and 0 bases from J, with 10 bases between. Germline CDR1 and CDR2: SGHKS and YYEKEE (reference sequence). The CDR3 sequence is 16 residues long. The CDR3: CASSLDSSQAKNIQYF. The CDR3, as DNA: TGTGCCAGCAGCTTGGATAGTTCCCAAGCCAAAAACATTCAGTACTTC. Full variable domain (rest looked up from reference TRBV5-5 and TRBJ2-4): DAGVTQSPTHLIKTRGQQVTLRCSPISGHKSVSWYQQVLGQGPQFIFQYYEKEERGRGNFPDRFSARQFPNYSSELNVNALLLGDSALYLCASSLDSSQAKNIQYFGAGTRLSVL.

The gene calls are TRBV18 and TRBJ2-1; 10 bases are shared with TRBD2. CDR1 is KGHSH, CDR2 LQKENI, per germline. The CDR3 has 16 amino acids. Trimming at V came to 1 base and at J to 3 bases, leaving 3 bases not matched to a gene. CDR3 amino acids: CASSPLSSGSYNEQFF. The CDR3 bases are TGTGCCAGCTCACCACTTTCTAGCGGGAGCTACAATGAGCAGTTCTTC.

This rearrangement joins TRBV2 to TRBJ2-2; 10 positions match TRBD2. The germline gives CDR1 SNHLY, CDR2 FYNNEI. V lost 9 bases, J lost 1 base, and 5 bases stayed unmatched. CDR3 length equals 15 residues. CDR3 sequence reads: CARSRTSGNTGELFF. The CDR3 nucleotides are TGTGCCAGGTCAAGGACTAGCGGGAACACCGGGGAGCTGTTTTTT.

The V call is TRBV6-5, the J call TRBJ2-1; 8 bases match TRBD2. This CDR3 is built from 14 residues. CDR1 is MNHEY, CDR2 SVGAGI, per germline. Trimming at V came to 6 bases and at J to 4 bases, leaving 5 bases not matched to a gene. The CDR3 protein is CASSQPGGYNEQFF. CDR3 DNA sequence: TGTGCCAGCAGCCAGCCGGGGGGGTACAATGAGCAGTTCTTC.

V gene TRBV19 combines with J gene TRBJ1-4; possible D gene TRBD1, 6 bases. Trimming took 3 bases from V and 2 from J, leaving 7 bases between them. Germline V gives CDR1 LNHDA, CDR2 SQIVND (reference sequence). This CDR3 region has 14 residues. CDR3: CASSMGATNEKLFF. The CDR3 DNA reads TGTGCCAGTAGTATGGGGGCGACTAATGAAAAACTGTTTTTT.

The rearrangement uses TRBV19 and TRBJ2-4, with D maybe TRBD1 (6 bases). V lost 5 bases and J lost 0, with 11 bases in between. Per germline, CDR1 LNHDA and CDR2 SQIVND (reference sequence). This CDR3 contains 15 residues. CDR3 sequence (DNA): TGTGCCAGTAGTCACAGGGTCGAAGCCAAAAACATTCAGTACTTC. It is translated as CASSHRVEAKNIQYF.

The chain links TRBV18 to TRBJ2-7; 9 bases are a match to TRBD1. V was clipped by 2 bases and J by 2 bases; unmatched bases: 4. Germline CDR1 is KGHSH and CDR2 is LQKENI. CDR3 length: 15 residues. This chain's CDR3 is CASSPAGTGTYEQYF. The CDR3 coding sequence is TGTGCCAGCTCACCAGCCGGGACAGGGACCTACGAGCAGTACTTC.

The V call is TRBV10-3, the J call TRBJ2-7; 14 nucleotides line up with TRBD2. Trimming took 10 bases from V and 2 from J; bases not matched to a gene: 7. The CDR3 extends over 15 amino acids. Looked up from germline, CDR1 is ENHRY and CDR2 is SYGVKD. The CDR3 here is CATHGTSGRTYEQYF. The CDR3, as DNA: TGTGCCACTCACGGGACTAGCGGGAGAACCTACGAGCAGTACTTC.

At least ten counts were recorded for this clone. The chain carries TRBV5-8 and TRBJ1-2; 9 bases map to TRBD1. Unmatched junction bases numbered 6, after V lost 4 bases and J lost 5 bases. From germline, CDR1 is SGHTS and CDR2 YDEGEE. The CDR3 is 14 amino acids. CDR3 DNA: TGTGCCAGCAGCACGGACAGGGGTCGATATGGCTACACCTTC. It is translated as CASSTDRGRYGYTF.

The chain recombines TRBV6-6 with TRBJ2-3; D is perhaps TRBD2 (5 bases). The CDR3 covers 12 residues. Deletions cut 6 bases from V and 3 bases from J, with 7 bases between. Germline CDR1 is MNHNY and CDR2 is SVGAGI (reference sequence). CDR3 nucleotides: TGTGCCAGCAGCCGCGGGACAGATACGCAGTATTTT. Amino acid sequence: CASSRGTDTQYF.